These T cell receptor beta chains were read from a single sample in a study of T cell clonotyping in hematopoietic cell transplantation. The method was immunoSEQ multiplex PCR; TCRdb's version includes in-frame clones alone and lacks a portion of them. The sample includes about 6,800 clones, nearly 99% seen only once; the top ten take 0.55% to 0.75%. The starting material was PBMCs, obtained 30 days after allogeneic stem cell transplant. The receptors shown here come from a male patient over 55 who had an allogeneic stem cell transplant from a related donor, so the T cells may come from the graft donor. Some clones in this sample may be carry-over from other donors' samples. CDR3s leave out the opening cysteine and the closing phenylalanine or tryptophan.

v_call: TRBV19
j_call: TRBJ1-2
cdr3_aa: ASSIDRGSYGYT

v_call: TRBV7-2
j_call: TRBJ2-7
cdr3_aa: ASSLARVPYEQY

v_call: TRBV7-3
j_call: TRBJ1-3
cdr3_aa: ASSSAAGGPKN

v_call: TRBV6-1
j_call: TRBJ2-7
cdr3_aa: ASSDRQGAYEQY

v_call: TRBV11-2
j_call: TRBJ1-1
cdr3_aa: ASSPLGVGTNTEAF

v_call: TRBV6-1
j_call: TRBJ2-5
cdr3_aa: ASSAGLAGLETQY

v_call: TRBV2
j_call: TRBJ1-1
cdr3_aa: ASGGLEAF

v_call: TRBV11-3
j_call: TRBJ2-2
cdr3_aa: ASSPRFGDTGELF

v_call: TRBV6-5
j_call: TRBJ2-5
cdr3_aa: ASSPSGGTQY

v_call: TRBV2
j_call: TRBJ2-7
cdr3_aa: ASSERQSSYEQY

v_call: TRBV5-6
j_call: TRBJ1-1
cdr3_aa: ARTPEAF